Listed below are T cell receptor beta chains from one sample, sequenced in a study of shared clonotypes between healthy human individuals. Profiled with immunoSEQ multiplex PCR; TCRdb holds only in-frame clones, not every one. The table shows around 700,000 clones, with about 90% occurring only once. Material: naive CD8+ T cells sorted from blood. These receptors were obtained from a man younger than 40 in good health. CDR3s include the opening cysteine and the closing phenylalanine or tryptophan. A D gene is named only where the DNA matches it firmly. Expanded clones are given a class, and other clones once, few, many or no size at all.

clone_size: once; v_call: TRBV5-6; j_call: TRBJ1-1; d_call: .; cdr3_aa: CASSSRVGLNTEAFF; cdr3_nt: TGTGCCAGCAGCTCGAGGGTGGGTCTTAACACTGAAGCTTTCTTT
clone_size: .; v_call: TRBV6-1; j_call: TRBJ1-2; d_call: .; cdr3_aa: CASSEGAGAGYGYTF; cdr3_nt: TGTGCCAGCAGTGAAGGCGCAGGGGCTGGATATGGCTACACCTTC
clone_size: .; v_call: TRBV12-5; j_call: TRBJ2-1; d_call: .; cdr3_aa: CASGLFLLGSSYNEQFF; cdr3_nt: TGTGCTAGTGGTTTGTTCTTGCTGGGAAGCTCCTACAATGAGCAGTTCTTC
clone_size: .; v_call: TRBV29-1; j_call: TRBJ2-4; d_call: .; cdr3_aa: CSVEDSLARKRVGKNIQYF; cdr3_nt: TGCAGCGTTGAAGATAGCCTCGCTCGCAAGAGGGTTGGCAAAAACATTCAGTACTTC
clone_size: few; v_call: TRBV13; j_call: TRBJ1-1; d_call: TRBD1; cdr3_aa: CASSWTGRGTEAFF; cdr3_nt: TGTGCCAGCAGCTGGACAGGGCGGGGGACTGAAGCTTTCTTT
clone_size: .; v_call: TRBV19; j_call: TRBJ2-7; d_call: .; cdr3_aa: CASSIDITSEEEYF; cdr3_nt: TGTGCCAGTAGTATAGATATCACGAGTGAAGAGGAGTACTTC
clone_size: .; v_call: TRBV7-9; j_call: TRBJ2-7; d_call: TRBD2; cdr3_aa: CASSFTLAGSYEQYF; cdr3_nt: TGTGCCAGCAGCTTTACATTAGCGGGCTCCTACGAGCAGTACTTC
clone_size: .; v_call: TRBV7-9; j_call: TRBJ1-3; d_call: TRBD1; cdr3_aa: CASTSTRGGTRSGNTIYF; cdr3_nt: TGTGCCAGCACCTCCACACGAGGGGGCACTCGCTCTGGAAACACCATATATTTT
clone_size: once; v_call: TRBV27; j_call: TRBJ2-7; d_call: .; cdr3_aa: CASTPGSGSYEQYF; cdr3_nt: TGTGCCAGCACCCCTGGGAGCGGATCCTACGAGCAGTACTTC
clone_size: once; v_call: TRBV7-9; j_call: TRBJ2-2; d_call: TRBD2; cdr3_aa: CASKGTSGREYTGELFF; cdr3_nt: TGTGCCAGCAAAGGGACTAGCGGGAGGGAGTACACCGGGGAGCTGTTTTTT
clone_size: few; v_call: TRBV13; j_call: TRBJ1-5; d_call: .; cdr3_aa: CASSLSGRYQPQHF; cdr3_nt: TGTGCCAGCAGCCTCTCCGGAAGATATCAGCCCCAGCATTTT
clone_size: once; v_call: TRBV27; j_call: TRBJ1-1; d_call: TRBD1; cdr3_aa: CATPPGQDVIF; cdr3_nt: TGTGCCACCCCACCGGGACAGGACGTTATCTTT
clone_size: .; v_call: TRBV13; j_call: TRBJ1-3; d_call: .; cdr3_aa: CASSLRGATWNTIYF; cdr3_nt: TGTGCCAGCAGCCTCCGGGGTGCCACTTGGAACACCATATATTTT
clone_size: .; v_call: TRBV27; j_call: TRBJ1-1; d_call: .; cdr3_aa: CASTVGPNTEAFF; cdr3_nt: TGTGCCAGCACCGTCGGACCGAACACTGAAGCTTTCTTT
clone_size: .; v_call: TRBV7-9; j_call: TRBJ1-1; d_call: .; cdr3_aa: CASSPWGTEAFF; cdr3_nt: TGTGCCAGCAGCCCGTGGGGCACTGAAGCTTTCTTT
clone_size: .; v_call: TRBV27; j_call: TRBJ2-1; d_call: TRBD2; cdr3_aa: CASSFRGTSGGPYNEQFF; cdr3_nt: TGTGCCAGCAGTTTCCGTGGGACTAGCGGGGGTCCCTACAATGAGCAGTTCTTC
clone_size: .; v_call: TRBV5-1; j_call: TRBJ2-1; d_call: TRBD2; cdr3_aa: CASSFSGSGNEQFF; cdr3_nt: TGCGCCAGCAGCTTCAGCGGGAGCGGAAATGAGCAGTTCTTC
clone_size: .; v_call: TRBV5-6; j_call: TRBJ2-2; d_call: .; cdr3_aa: CASSLGVPYTYTGELFF; cdr3_nt: TGTGCCAGCAGCTTGGGGGTACCTTACACTTACACCGGGGAGCTGTTTTTT
clone_size: .; v_call: TRBV27; j_call: TRBJ2-6; d_call: TRBD1; cdr3_aa: CASSPTGQGAPGANVLTF; cdr3_nt: TGTGCCAGCAGTCCTACAGGACAGGGGGCTCCTGGGGCCAACGTCCTGACTTTC
clone_size: once; v_call: TRBV28; j_call: TRBJ2-7; d_call: .; cdr3_aa: CASSPRGMVYEQYF; cdr3_nt: TGTGCCAGCAGCCCAAGGGGGATGGTCTACGAGCAGTACTTC
clone_size: .; v_call: TRBV19; j_call: TRBJ1-2; d_call: .; cdr3_aa: CASSIESAVYGYTF; cdr3_nt: TGTGCCAGTAGTATAGAGTCAGCTGTCTATGGCTACACCTTC
clone_size: .; v_call: TRBV15; j_call: TRBJ1-5; d_call: .; cdr3_aa: CATSRWNQPQHF; cdr3_nt: TGTGCCACCAGCAGGTGGAATCAGCCCCAGCATTTT
clone_size: .; v_call: TRBV2; j_call: TRBJ2-4; d_call: TRBD1; cdr3_aa: CASSEKGQVNLAKNIQYF; cdr3_nt: TGTGCCAGCAGTGAAAAGGGACAGGTGAACTTAGCCAAAAACATTCAGTACTTC
clone_size: few; v_call: TRBV11-2; j_call: TRBJ2-7; d_call: .; cdr3_aa: CASSFGHGGSYEQYF; cdr3_nt: TGTGCCAGCAGCTTCGGACATGGCGGAAGCTACGAGCAGTACTTC
clone_size: .; v_call: TRBV6-5; j_call: TRBJ2-3; d_call: .; cdr3_aa: CASSYNLGRAQYF; cdr3_nt: TGTGCCAGCAGTTACAATCTGGGCCGGGCGCAGTATTTT
clone_size: once; v_call: TRBV27; j_call: TRBJ2-1; d_call: .; cdr3_aa: CASSSGGRRSYNEQFF; cdr3_nt: TGTGCCAGCAGTTCCGGCGGCCGCCGCTCCTACAATGAGCAGTTCTTC
clone_size: .; v_call: TRBV5-4; j_call: TRBJ2-7; d_call: .; cdr3_aa: CASSLGVADTYEQYF; cdr3_nt: TGTGCCAGCAGCTTGGGGGTAGCGGACACCTACGAGCAGTACTTC
clone_size: .; v_call: TRBV5-6; j_call: TRBJ2-7; d_call: .; cdr3_aa: CASSLVSATYEQYF; cdr3_nt: TGTGCCAGCAGCTTGGTGTCAGCTACCTACGAGCAGTACTTC
clone_size: .; v_call: TRBV27; j_call: TRBJ1-2; d_call: TRBD1; cdr3_aa: CASSPGTGGIKGYTF; cdr3_nt: TGTGCCAGCAGCCCAGGGACAGGGGGCATAAAGGGCTACACCTTC
clone_size: .; v_call: TRBV5-8; j_call: TRBJ1-1; d_call: .; cdr3_aa: CASGMGLAIGAFF; cdr3_nt: TGTGCCAGCGGGATGGGGTTAGCGATAGGAGCTTTCTTT
clone_size: .; v_call: TRBV5-6; j_call: TRBJ2-2; d_call: TRBD2; cdr3_aa: CASSLGLSGRLNTGELFF; cdr3_nt: TGTGCCAGCAGCTTGGGTCTTAGCGGGAGGCTAAACACCGGGGAGCTGTTTTTT
clone_size: .; v_call: TRBV7-9; j_call: TRBJ2-7; d_call: .; cdr3_aa: CASSLADSTHEQYF; cdr3_nt: TGTGCCAGCAGCTTAGCTGATTCTACCCACGAGCAGTACTTC
clone_size: once; v_call: TRBV9; j_call: TRBJ2-3; d_call: TRBD1; cdr3_aa: CASSVTGGPSEDTQYF; cdr3_nt: TGTGCCAGCAGCGTCACAGGGGGGCCTAGCGAAGATACGCAGTATTTT
clone_size: .; v_call: TRBV5-1; j_call: TRBJ2-1; d_call: TRBD2; cdr3_aa: CASSLGPSGGNEQFF; cdr3_nt: TGCGCCAGCAGCTTGGGGCCTAGCGGGGGAAATGAGCAGTTCTTC
clone_size: .; v_call: TRBV28; j_call: TRBJ2-1; d_call: .; cdr3_aa: CASSLLGASSSYNEQFF; cdr3_nt: TGTGCCAGCAGTTTATTAGGCGCCTCAAGCTCCTACAATGAGCAGTTCTTC
clone_size: .; v_call: TRBV4-1; j_call: TRBJ2-7; d_call: TRBD2; cdr3_aa: CASSQGLAGGAYEQYF; cdr3_nt: TGCGCCAGCAGCCAAGGTCTAGCGGGAGGGGCCTACGAGCAGTACTTC
clone_size: .; v_call: TRBV25-1; j_call: TRBJ2-7; d_call: .; cdr3_aa: CASSEASAYEQYF; cdr3_nt: TGTGCCAGCAGTGAAGCCTCTGCCTACGAGCAGTACTTC
clone_size: few; v_call: TRBV7-9; j_call: TRBJ2-3; d_call: .; cdr3_aa: CASSLLAGWTDTQYF; cdr3_nt: TGTGCCAGCAGCTTACTTGCGGGTTGGACAGATACGCAGTATTTT
clone_size: .; v_call: TRBV27; j_call: TRBJ2-7; d_call: TRBD1; cdr3_aa: CASSSGGAFYEQYF; cdr3_nt: TGTGCCAGCAGTTCAGGGGGCGCCTTCTACGAGCAGTACTTC
clone_size: .; v_call: TRBV6-1; j_call: TRBJ1-1; d_call: .; cdr3_aa: CAGNSGWTEAFF; cdr3_nt: TGTGCCGGCAATTCAGGGTGGACTGAAGCTTTCTTT
clone_size: .; v_call: TRBV13; j_call: TRBJ2-7; d_call: .; cdr3_aa: CASSQNHEQYF; cdr3_nt: TGTGCCAGCAGCCAAAACCACGAGCAGTACTTC
clone_size: .; v_call: TRBV11-2; j_call: TRBJ2-1; d_call: TRBD2; cdr3_aa: CASRTSGRESYNEQFF; cdr3_nt: TGTGCCAGCAGAACTAGCGGGAGGGAATCCTACAATGAGCAGTTCTTC
clone_size: .; v_call: TRBV6-6; j_call: TRBJ2-7; d_call: TRBD1; cdr3_aa: CASRHRQGGDEQYF; cdr3_nt: TGTGCCAGCAGGCACCGACAGGGGGGAGACGAGCAGTACTTC
clone_size: .; v_call: TRBV11-2; j_call: TRBJ2-4; d_call: .; cdr3_aa: CASSALPRGAKNIQYF; cdr3_nt: TGTGCCAGCAGCGCCCTCCCGCGGGGCGCCAAAAACATTCAGTACTTC
clone_size: once; v_call: TRBV13; j_call: TRBJ2-5; d_call: .; cdr3_aa: CASSLGPQQETQYF; cdr3_nt: TGTGCCAGCAGTCTGGGACCCCAGCAAGAGACCCAGTACTTC
clone_size: .; v_call: TRBV10-1; j_call: TRBJ2-3; d_call: TRBD2; cdr3_aa: CASSDSGTRDTDTQYF; cdr3_nt: TGCGCCAGCAGTGATTCAGGGACTAGGGACACAGATACGCAGTATTTT
clone_size: .; v_call: TRBV19; j_call: TRBJ1-1; d_call: .; cdr3_aa: CASSNQRCGDTPDAFF; cdr3_nt: TGTGCCAGTAGTAATCAGCGTTGTGGGGATACCCCCGATGCTTTCTTT
clone_size: .; v_call: TRBV11-2; j_call: TRBJ2-1; d_call: TRBD1; cdr3_aa: CASSSNLRGLFQFEQFF; cdr3_nt: TGTGCCAGCAGTTCTAACCTAAGGGGGCTATTCCAGTTCGAGCAGTTCTTC
clone_size: .; v_call: TRBV30; j_call: TRBJ2-1; d_call: .; cdr3_aa: CAWSVQGHPYNEQFF; cdr3_nt: TGTGCCTGGAGTGTACAAGGGCACCCCTACAATGAGCAGTTCTTC
clone_size: .; v_call: TRBV27; j_call: TRBJ2-3; d_call: TRBD1; cdr3_aa: CASSLFKGATDTQYF; cdr3_nt: TGTGCCAGCAGTTTATTTAAGGGGGCAACAGATACGCAGTATTTT
clone_size: .; v_call: TRBV10-3; j_call: TRBJ2-7; d_call: .; cdr3_aa: CAISMSVLGQNEQYF; cdr3_nt: TGTGCCATCAGTATGAGTGTATTAGGGCAGAACGAGCAGTACTTC
clone_size: .; v_call: TRBV27; j_call: TRBJ2-5; d_call: .; cdr3_aa: CASSLSRGPPALKYF; cdr3_nt: TGTGCCAGCAGTTTATCTCGGGGTCCCCCCGCCTTAAAGTACTTC
clone_size: .; v_call: TRBV9; j_call: TRBJ2-1; d_call: .; cdr3_aa: CASSVAGTPHDEQFF; cdr3_nt: TGTGCCAGCAGCGTAGCCGGGACTCCCCATGATGAGCAGTTCTTC
clone_size: .; v_call: TRBV4-3; j_call: TRBJ2-6; d_call: TRBD1; cdr3_aa: CASSQDMRQGAYGANVLTF; cdr3_nt: TGCGCCAGCAGCCAAGATATGCGACAGGGGGCATATGGGGCCAACGTCCTGACTTTC
clone_size: .; v_call: TRBV4-3; j_call: TRBJ2-7; d_call: TRBD2; cdr3_aa: CASSQALGGRTYEQYF; cdr3_nt: TGCGCCAGCAGCCAAGCCTTGGGCGGGAGGACCTACGAGCAGTACTTC